This T cell receptor (beta chain) was recovered during a study of T cell responses to AZD1222 COVID-19 vaccine. Turning to the study itself: Whether given at about 4 or about 12 weeks, second doses were pooled.

The repertoire was sequenced with immunoSEQ multiplex PCR; TCRdb's copy has only in-frame clones and lacks some. The sample lists approximately 30,000 clones; 80% to 90% were seen once. Study-wide points: Researchers took repertoire samples only after the peak T cell response had come. Donors, mostly white British, included more females; clonal diversity was possibly underestimated. Baseline seropositives among AZD1222 recipients totaled only five or six.

Details on this clone: Antigen unknown.

The CDR3 extends over 15 amino acids. The germline CDR1 and CDR2 sequences are LNHDA and SQIVND (reference sequence). V was shortened by 3 bases and J by 4 bases, with 16 bases between the two germline ends. The J gene is TRBJ2-7, the V gene TRBV19; tentatively, D is TRBD1 (5 bases). This clonotype was sampled from an adult in good health. The sequencing used peripheral blood, collected on day 0 of AZD1222 vaccination. CDR3 sequence: CASSILTGTLYEQYF. CDR3 nucleotide sequence: TGTGCCAGTAGTATCCTAACAGGAACCTTATACGAGCAGTACTTC. The whole variable domain, remainder taken from reference TRBV19 and TRBJ2-7, is DGGITQSPKYLFRKEGQNVTLSCEQNLNHDAMYWYRQDPGQGLRLIYYSQIVNDFQKGDIAEGYSVSREKKESFPLTVTSAQKNPTAFYLCASSILTGTLYEQYFGPGTRLTVT.